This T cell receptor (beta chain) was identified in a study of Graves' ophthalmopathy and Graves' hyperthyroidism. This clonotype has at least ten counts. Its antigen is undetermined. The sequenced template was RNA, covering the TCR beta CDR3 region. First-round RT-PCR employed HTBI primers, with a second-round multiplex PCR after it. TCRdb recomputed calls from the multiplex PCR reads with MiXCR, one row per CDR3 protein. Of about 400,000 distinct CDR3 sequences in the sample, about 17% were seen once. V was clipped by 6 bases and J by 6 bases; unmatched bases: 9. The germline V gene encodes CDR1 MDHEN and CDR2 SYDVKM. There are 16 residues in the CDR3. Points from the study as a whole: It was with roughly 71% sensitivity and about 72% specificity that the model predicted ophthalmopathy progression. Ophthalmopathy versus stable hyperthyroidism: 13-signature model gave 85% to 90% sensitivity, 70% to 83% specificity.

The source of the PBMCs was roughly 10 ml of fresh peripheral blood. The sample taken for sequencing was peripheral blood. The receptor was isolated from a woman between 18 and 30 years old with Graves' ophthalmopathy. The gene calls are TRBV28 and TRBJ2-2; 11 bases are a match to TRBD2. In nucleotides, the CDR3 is TGTGCCAGCAGCCCGCATCCTAGCGGGAGGCCCGGGGAGCTGTTTTTT. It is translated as CASSPHPSGRPGELFF.